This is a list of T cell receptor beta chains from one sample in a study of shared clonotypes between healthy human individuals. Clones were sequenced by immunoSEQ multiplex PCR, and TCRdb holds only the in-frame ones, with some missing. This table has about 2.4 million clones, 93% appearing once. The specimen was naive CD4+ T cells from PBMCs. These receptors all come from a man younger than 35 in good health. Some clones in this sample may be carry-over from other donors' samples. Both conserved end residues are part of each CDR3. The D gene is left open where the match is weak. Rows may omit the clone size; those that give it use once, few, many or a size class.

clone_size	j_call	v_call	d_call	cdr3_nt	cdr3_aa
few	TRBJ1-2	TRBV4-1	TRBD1	TGCGCCAGCAGCCAACCGGGACAGGGCTATGGCTACACCTTC	CASSQPGQGYGYTF
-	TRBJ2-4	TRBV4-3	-	TGCGCCAGCAGCCAAGGGTTGGAGGCCGGCAGACTGGTTTTC	CASSQGLEAGRLVF
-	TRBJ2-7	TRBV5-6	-	TGTGCCAGCAGCCTACGGGGGTTTGCGTACGAGCAGTACTTC	CASSLRGFAYEQYF
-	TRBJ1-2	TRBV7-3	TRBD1	TGTGCCAGCAGCTTAACTCGGCAGGGGGCGCGTAATGGCTACACCTTC	CASSLTRQGARNGYTF
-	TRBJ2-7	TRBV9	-	TGTGCCAGCAGCGAAGGGGTCTCTGCCCTCTCCTACGAGCAGTACTTC	CASSEGVSALSYEQYF
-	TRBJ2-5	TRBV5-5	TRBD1	TGTGCCAGCAGGGACACGACAGGGGCAGAGACCCAGTACTTC	CASRDTTGAETQYF
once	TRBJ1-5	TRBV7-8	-	TGTGCCAGCAGCTTAGAAGGGCAGGGCTCCAATCAGCCCCAGCATTTT	CASSLEGQGSNQPQHF
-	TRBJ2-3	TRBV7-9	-	TGTGCCAGCAGTAGACGGGGCGCAGATACGCAGTATTTT	CASSRRGADTQYF
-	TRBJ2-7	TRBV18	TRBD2	TGTGCCAGCTCACCACCGAGCGGGGCCTACGAGCAGTACTTC	CASSPPSGAYEQYF
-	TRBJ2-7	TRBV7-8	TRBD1	TGTGCCAGCAGCGGACAGGGGCCCGCAGGGGAGCAGTACTTC	CASSGQGPAGEQYF
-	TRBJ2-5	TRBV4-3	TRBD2	TGCGCCAGCAGCCAAGTCGTTGCGGGACTAGCGGGAGGGGAGACCCAGTACTTC	CASSQVVAGLAGGETQYF
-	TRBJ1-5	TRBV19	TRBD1	TGTGCCAGTAGGGAGGGACAGGGATATCAGCCCCAGCATTTT	CASREGQGYQPQHF
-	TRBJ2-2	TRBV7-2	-	TGTGCCAGCAGCTTAGTCAGAAACACCGGGGAGCTGTTTTTT	CASSLVRNTGELFF
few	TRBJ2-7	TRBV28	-	TGTGCCAGCAGTTTAAGGGGCTACGAGCAGTACTTC	CASSLRGYEQYF
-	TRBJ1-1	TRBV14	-	TGTGCCAGCAGCCGGACATCGAACACTGAAGCTTTCTTT	CASSRTSNTEAFF
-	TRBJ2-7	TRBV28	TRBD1	TGTGCCAGCAGTGCATCCTCGGACAGGCTGTACGAGCAGTACTTC	CASSASSDRLYEQYF
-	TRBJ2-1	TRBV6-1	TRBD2	TGTGCCAGCAGAAAGGGACTAGGTAATGAGCAGTTCTTC	CASRKGLGNEQFF
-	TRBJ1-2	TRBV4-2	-	TGTGCCAGCAGCCAAGATCCGGCCGAACGCACCTTC	CASSQDPAERTF
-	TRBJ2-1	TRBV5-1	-	TGCGCCAGCAGCAAAGGGGGCGGGACCTACAATGAGCAGTTCTTC	CASSKGGGTYNEQFF
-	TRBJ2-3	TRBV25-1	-	TGTGCCAGCAGCGCTATCAGGGGCCGGGGAGATACGCAGTATTTT	CASSAIRGRGDTQYF
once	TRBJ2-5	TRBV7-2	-	TGTGCCAGCAGTTTTTCCGGGCAAGAGACCCAGTACTTC	CASSFSGQETQYF
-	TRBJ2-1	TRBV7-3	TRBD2	TGTGCCAGCAGCTTAACCCTGTGGGTAGCGGGAGACCATGAGCAGTTCTTC	CASSLTLWVAGDHEQFF
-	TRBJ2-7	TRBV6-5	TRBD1	TGTGCCAGCAGCCGACAGGGTGGCTACTACGAGCAGTACTTC	CASSRQGGYYEQYF
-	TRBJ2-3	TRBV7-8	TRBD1	TGTGCCAGCAGCCGAGGGGGCCTCGTCACAGATACGCAGTATTTT	CASSRGGLVTDTQYF
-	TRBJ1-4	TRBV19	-	TGTGCCAGTAGTTGGGGTGGAAGCGGTGAGGAAAAACTGTTTTTT	CASSWGGSGEEKLFF
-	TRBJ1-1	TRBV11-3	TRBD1	TGTGCCAGCAGCTTAGCACAGGGGGTTCCTGAAGCTTTCTTT	CASSLAQGVPEAFF
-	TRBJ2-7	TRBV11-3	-	TGTGCCAGCAGTCTAACAGGGATCGAGCAGTACTTC	CASSLTGIEQYF
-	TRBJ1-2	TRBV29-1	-	TGCAGCGTTGAAGGGGGAGGGCTTGGCTACACCTTC	CSVEGGGLGYTF
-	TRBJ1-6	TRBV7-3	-	TGTGCCAGCAGCTATAAAACCGGGTATAATTCACCCCTCCACTTT	CASSYKTGYNSPLHF
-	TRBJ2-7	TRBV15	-	TGTGCCACCAGCAGAGGGGGCGGGGCCCCTCAGCAGTACTTC	CATSRGGGAPQQYF
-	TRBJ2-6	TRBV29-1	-	TGCAGCGCCTCGGGGGACTCTGGGGCCAACGTCCTGACTTTC	CSASGDSGANVLTF
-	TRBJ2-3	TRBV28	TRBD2	TGTGCCAGCAGTTTCCCGTCTAGCGGGAGAATCACAGATACGCAGTATTTT	CASSFPSSGRITDTQYF
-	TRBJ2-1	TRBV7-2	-	TGTGCCAGCAGCCCCCCTAGCAGTGAGCAGTTCTTC	CASSPPSSEQFF
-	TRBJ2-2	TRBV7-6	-	TGTGCCAGCAGCTTAGGACCAGGGGAGCTGTTTTTT	CASSLGPGELFF
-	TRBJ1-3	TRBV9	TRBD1	TGTGCCAGCAGCGGATTTACAGGGGTTGGAAACACCATATATTTT	CASSGFTGVGNTIYF
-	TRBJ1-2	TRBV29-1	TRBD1	TGCAGCGTAGCTGACAGGGGGCAAGGCTACACCTTC	CSVADRGQGYTF
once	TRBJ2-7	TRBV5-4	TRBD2	TGTGCCAGCAGCTCATCGACTAGCGGGTCATCCTACGAGCAGTACTTC	CASSSSTSGSSYEQYF
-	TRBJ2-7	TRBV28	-	TGTGCCAGCACCGATCCCGGGCACACTACCTACGAGCAGTACTTC	CASTDPGHTTYEQYF
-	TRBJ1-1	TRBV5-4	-	TGTGCCAGCAGCCTAAGGACCGCCATGAACACTGAAGCTTTCTTT	CASSLRTAMNTEAFF
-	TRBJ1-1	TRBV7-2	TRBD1	TGTGCCAGCAGCCCCGGGACAGGGGGGTTGACTGAAGCTTTCTTT	CASSPGTGGLTEAFF
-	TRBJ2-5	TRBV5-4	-	TGTGCCAGCAGCTTGGTAGATGGGATAGAGACCCAGTACTTC	CASSLVDGIETQYF